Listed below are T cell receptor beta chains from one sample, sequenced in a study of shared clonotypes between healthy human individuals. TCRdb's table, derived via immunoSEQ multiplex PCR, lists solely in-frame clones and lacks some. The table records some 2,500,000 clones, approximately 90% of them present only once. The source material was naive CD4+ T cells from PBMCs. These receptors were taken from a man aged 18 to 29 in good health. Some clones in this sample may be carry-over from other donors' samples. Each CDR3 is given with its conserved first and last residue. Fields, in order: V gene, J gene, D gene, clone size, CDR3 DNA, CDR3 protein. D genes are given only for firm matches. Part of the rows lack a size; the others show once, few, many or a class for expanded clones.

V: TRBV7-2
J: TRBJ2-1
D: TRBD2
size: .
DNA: TGTGCCAGCAGTCAACGCAGGCGGGGGACTAGCGACTCTAATGAGCAGTTCTTC
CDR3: CASSQRRRGTSDSNEQFF

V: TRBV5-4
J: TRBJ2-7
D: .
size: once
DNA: TGTGCCAGCAGCTTCAGCAGGCTCGAGCAGTACTTC
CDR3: CASSFSRLEQYF

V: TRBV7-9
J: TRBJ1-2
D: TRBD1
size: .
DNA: TGTGCCAGCAGTCCACGGGGACAGGGGGGCGATGGCTACACCTTC
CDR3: CASSPRGQGGDGYTF

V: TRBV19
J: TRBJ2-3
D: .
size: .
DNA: TGTGCCAGTAGTCCCAGCCGCACAGATACGCAGTATTTT
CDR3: CASSPSRTDTQYF

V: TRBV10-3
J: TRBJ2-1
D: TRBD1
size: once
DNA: TGTGCCATAGCCCCGGGACAGGGCCTTGACGAGCAGTTCTTC
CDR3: CAIAPGQGLDEQFF

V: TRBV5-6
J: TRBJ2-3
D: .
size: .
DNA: TGTGCCAGCAGCTTATCGGGGACGAATTTAGATACGCAGTATTTT
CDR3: CASSLSGTNLDTQYF

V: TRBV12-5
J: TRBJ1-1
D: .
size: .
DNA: TGTGCTAGTGGTCTCCAGGGGAACACTGAAGCTTTCTTT
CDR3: CASGLQGNTEAFF

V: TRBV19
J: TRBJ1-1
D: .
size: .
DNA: TGTGCCAGTAGTATTACGTCCCGGACTGAAGCTTTCTTT
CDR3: CASSITSRTEAFF

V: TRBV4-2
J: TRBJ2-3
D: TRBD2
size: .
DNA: TGTGCCAGCAGCCAAGAGTTGCTAGCGGGAGTGGGGGGGGATACGCAGTATTTT
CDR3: CASSQELLAGVGGDTQYF

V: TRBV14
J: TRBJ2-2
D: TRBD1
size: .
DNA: TGTGCCAGCAGCCAACAGGGGGCACAAACCGGGGAGCTGTTTTTT
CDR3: CASSQQGAQTGELFF

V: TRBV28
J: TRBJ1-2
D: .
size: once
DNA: TGTGCCAGCAGTTTTCAGGCAGGGCTTAGTGGCTACACCTTC
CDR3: CASSFQAGLSGYTF

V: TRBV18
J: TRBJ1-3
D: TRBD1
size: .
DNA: TGTGCCAGCCATCGACAGGGGGCCACTGGAAACACCATATATTTT
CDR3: CASHRQGATGNTIYF

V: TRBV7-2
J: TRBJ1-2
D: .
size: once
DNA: TGTGCCAGCAGCTTGAATACAGGCGAATATGGCTACACCTTC
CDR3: CASSLNTGEYGYTF

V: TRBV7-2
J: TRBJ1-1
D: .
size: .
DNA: TGTGCCAGCAGCTCGGGCCCGGGACACCTCACTGAAGCTTTCTTT
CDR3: CASSSGPGHLTEAFF

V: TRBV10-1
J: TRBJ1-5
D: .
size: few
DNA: TGCGCCAGCAGGAATCCACAGGGTTGCAATCAGCCCCAGCATTTT
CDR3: CASRNPQGCNQPQHF

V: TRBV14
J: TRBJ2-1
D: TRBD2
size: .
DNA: TGTGCCAGCAGCCCCACCTTGTTAGCGGGGCCCTACAATGAGCAGTTCTTC
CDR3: CASSPTLLAGPYNEQFF

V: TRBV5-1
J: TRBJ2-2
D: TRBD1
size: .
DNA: TGCGCCAGCAGCCCCATTACGGGACAGGGGGCGGCCGGGGAGCTGTTTTTT
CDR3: CASSPITGQGAAGELFF

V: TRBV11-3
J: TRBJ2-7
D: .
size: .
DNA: TGTGCCAGCAGCTTAGATAACGCGGCCGGCGAGCAGTACTTC
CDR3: CASSLDNAAGEQYF

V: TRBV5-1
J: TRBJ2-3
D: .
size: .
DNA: TGCGCCAGCAGCTTGGGTAGGGGTGGCACAGATACGCAGTATTTT
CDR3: CASSLGRGGTDTQYF

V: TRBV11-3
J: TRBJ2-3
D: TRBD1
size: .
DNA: TGTGCCAGCAGCTCAGGGGGCTATACGCAGTATTTT
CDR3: CASSSGGYTQYF

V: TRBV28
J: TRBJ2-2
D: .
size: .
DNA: TGTGCCAGCAGCCTGGGGGGGAACACCGGGGAGCTGTTTTTT
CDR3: CASSLGGNTGELFF

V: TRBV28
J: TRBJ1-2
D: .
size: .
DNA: TGTGCCAGCAGTTTCCGTGGAGACCCTAACTATGGCTACACCTTC
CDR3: CASSFRGDPNYGYTF

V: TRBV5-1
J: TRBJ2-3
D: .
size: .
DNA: TGCGCCAGCAGCTTGGGGCAGGGATGGGATACGCAGTATTTT
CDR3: CASSLGQGWDTQYF

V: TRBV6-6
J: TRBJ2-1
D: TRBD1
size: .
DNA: TGTGCCAGCAGTTCCTGGACAGGGTCGGATGAGCAGTTCTTC
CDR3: CASSSWTGSDEQFF

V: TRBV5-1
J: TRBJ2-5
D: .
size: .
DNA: TGCGCCAGCAGCTTCGCCGCCACGACCGAAGAGACCCAGTACTTC
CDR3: CASSFAATTEETQYF

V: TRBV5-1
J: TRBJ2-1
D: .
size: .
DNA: TGCGCCAGCAGCTTGGGCAGAGTCAGTTACAATGAGCAGTTCTTC
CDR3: CASSLGRVSYNEQFF

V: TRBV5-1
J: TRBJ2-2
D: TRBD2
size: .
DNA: TGCGCCAGCAGCTACCTTGGCGGGAGCACCGGGGAGCTGTTTTTT
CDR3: CASSYLGGSTGELFF

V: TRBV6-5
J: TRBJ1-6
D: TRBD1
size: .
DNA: TGTGCCAGCAGGCTGAACAGGGGGCCGGAATCACCCCTCCACTTT
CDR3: CASRLNRGPESPLHF

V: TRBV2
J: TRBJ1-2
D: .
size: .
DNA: TGTGCCAGCAGGGACCGGGACCCCTATGGCTACACCTTC
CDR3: CASRDRDPYGYTF

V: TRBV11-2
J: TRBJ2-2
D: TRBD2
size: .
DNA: TGTGCCAGCAGCCCCCGGGGGGGAGAGCTGTTTTTT
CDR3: CASSPRGGELFF

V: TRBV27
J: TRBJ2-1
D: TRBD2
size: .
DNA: TGTGCCAGCAGTTTCCCCCCCCAGCGGGGTTACAATGAGCAGTTCTTC
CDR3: CASSFPPQRGYNEQFF